A single TCR beta chain is shown here with its context. These data originate in a study of blood T cell repertoires in COVID-19. Whole-study context: Sources were T cells, B-cell-depleted T cells, or PBMCs; the material itself was cDNA or gDNA.

In Seattle, patients joined the study during active infection and were tracked longitudinally. Under the authors' procedure: Amplification from reference gene primers served as the basis for estimated nucleated cell counts. Sequencing used immunoSEQ multiplex PCR; TCRdb keeps in-frame clones, though not all of them. V, J and clone size were drawn from that table, and D and trimming were deduced from the DNA. The sample records about 230,000 clones, around 90% being singletons. Sequenced input: peripheral blood. This sequence originates from a young man with COVID-19, enrolled during active disease.

The CDR3 bases are TGTGCCAGCAGCTCCGGGGTGGATCAGCCCCAGCATTTT. This translates into CASSSGVDQPQHF. This chain joins TRBV3-1 (or the pseudogene TRBV3-2) and TRBJ1-5, with D hard to call. Germline V lookup: CDR1 LGHDT, CDR2 YNNKEL (reference sequence). The CDR3 is 13 residues long. Trimming cost V 5 bases and J 5 bases, with 10 bases left between them.